A single sample is the source of the 27 T cell receptor beta chains below, sequenced in a study of T cells expressing NK-cell markers. TCRdb reprocessed the 5' RACE reads and reports one entry per CDR3 protein, with no DNA. The sample yields almost 450,000 distinct CDR3 sequences, of which the top ten take up less than 7.5%. Sequenced input: blood T cells: a sorted CD56 or NKG2C T cell subset, CD4+ or CD8+ T cells, or bulk PBMC T cells (not recorded which). The receptors were sampled from a woman aged 18 to 69 in good health.

This sequence joins TRBV5-1 and TRBJ2-1; lacking DNA, the TRBD2 call made by TCRdb goes unchecked. Germline V lookup: CDR1 SGHRS, CDR2 YFSETQ. This CDR3 contains 20 residues. This chain's CDR3 is CASSLAGVSTSGRYGGEQFF.

This chain joins TRBV20-1 and TRBJ2-1. The CDR3 is 14 amino acids. Germline V CDR1 and CDR2: DFQATT, SNEGSKA (reference sequence). CDR3 protein: CSARERWSLNEQFF.

The chain combines TRBV5-1 with TRBJ2-5; TCRdb names TRBD2, which stays unverified in the absence of DNA. Germline V lookup: CDR1 SGHRS, CDR2 YFSETQ. The CDR3 sequence is 15 residues long. The CDR3 sequence: CASSSLSSGQETQYF. The variable domain in full, completed from reference TRBV5-1 and TRBJ2-5, reads KAGVTQTPRYLIKTRGQQVTLSCSPISGHRSVSWYQQTPGQGLQFLFEYFSETQRNKGNFPGRFSGRQFSNSRSEMNVSTLELGDSALYLCASSSLSSGQETQYFGPGTRLLVL.

The V and J genes are TRBV5-7 and TRBJ2-1. TRBV5-7 is sorted into the ORF group, with uncertain function. This CDR3 has 11 residues. CDR3 protein: CASSSTGGQFF.

The chain employs TRBV7-3 and TRBJ2-1. Germline values: CDR1 SGHTA, CDR2 FQGTGA. CDR3 length: 15 residues. The chain's CDR3 is CASSSTGEPHNEQFF. Full variable domain (outside the CDR3, taken from reference TRBV7-3 and TRBJ2-1): GAGVSQTPSNKVTEKGKYVELRCDPISGHTALYWYRQSLGQGPEFLIYFQGTGAADDSGLPNDRFFAVRPEGSVSTLKIQRTERGDSAVYLCASSSTGEPHNEQFFGPGTRLTVL.

This CDR3 is CATTTRGGPDTQYF. The rearrangement joins TRBV6-1 to TRBJ2-3; the D call of TRBD2 rests on TCRdb alone, since no DNA is present to check it. Germline V lookup: CDR1 MNHNS, CDR2 SASEGT. This CDR3 comprises 14 residues.

The rearrangement links TRBV7-2 to TRBJ2-1; TCRdb's assignment of TRBD1 cannot be checked, as there is no DNA. The germline gives CDR1 SGHTA, CDR2 FQGNSA. The CDR3 covers 15 residues. CDR3: CASSLPPTGKGEQFF.

The CDR3 here is CSARWLADPTDTQYF. The chain carries TRBV20-1 and TRBJ2-3; TCRdb names TRBD2, which stays unverified in the absence of DNA. Germline CDR1 is DFQATT and CDR2 is SNEGSKA (reference sequence). This CDR3 contains 15 residues.

This chain connects TRBV7-3 to TRBJ2-7; TCRdb names TRBD1, which stays unverified in the absence of DNA. CDR1 and CDR2 from the germline V gene are SGHTA and FQGTGA. This CDR3 region has 15 residues. CDR3 in amino acids: CASSLGTGVPYEQYF. Full variable domain (remainder filled in from reference TRBV7-3 and TRBJ2-7): GAGVSQTPSNKVTEKGKYVELRCDPISGHTALYWYRQSLGQGPEFLIYFQGTGAADDSGLPNDRFFAVRPEGSVSTLKIQRTERGDSAVYLCASSLGTGVPYEQYFGPGTRLTVT.

J is TRBJ2-3 and V is TRBV2. Germline loops: CDR1 SNHLY, CDR2 FYNNEI. CDR3 length: 14 amino acids. This CDR3 is CAGQTGASTDTQYF. Filled out from reference TRBV2 and TRBJ2-3, the complete variable domain reads EPEVTQTPSHQVTQMGQEVILRCVPISNHLYFYWYRQILGQKVEFLVSFYNNEISEKSEIFDDQFSVERPDGSNFTLKIRSTKLEDSAMYFCAGQTGASTDTQYFGPGTRLTVL.

The chain is built from TRBV29-1 and TRBJ2-3. Germline-derived CDR1 and CDR2 are SQVTM and ANQGSEA. The CDR3 is 14 amino acids. CDR3 sequence: CSVAAQHSTDTQYF.

This chain links TRBV30 with TRBJ2-6; TCRdb outputs TRBD1, but without DNA this stays unchecked. Germline-derived CDR1 and CDR2 are GTSNPN and SVGIG (reference sequence). The CDR3 has 17 amino acids. The CDR3 loop reads CAWSMLTGFTGANVLTF.

This chain links TRBV12-3 or TRBV12-4 with TRBJ1-4; without DNA, the TCRdb call of TRBD1 cannot be checked. This CDR3 is 17 amino acids long. CDR3 sequence reads: CASSFRFGGSANEKLFF.

The chain has TRBV28 and TRBJ2-3; the D call of TRBD1 rests on TCRdb alone, since no DNA is present to check it. Germline CDR1 MDHEN, CDR2 SYDVKM. CDR3 length: 15 residues. The CDR3 here is CASSFGTALEDTQYF.

The chain has TRBV7-9 and TRBJ2-1; TCRdb returns TRBD2, unconfirmable since there is no DNA. Germline assignment: CDR1 SEHNR and CDR2 FQNEAQ (reference sequence). CDR3 size: 17 residues. CDR3 residues: CASSAITGTSKVNEQFF.

The chain has TRBV12-3 or TRBV12-4 and TRBJ2-1; the TRBD1 assignment by TCRdb is unverifiable without DNA. This CDR3 is built from 16 residues. The CDR3 is CASSFIPGQVHNEQFF.

The chain uses TRBV14 and TRBJ2-3; as DNA is missing, the TRBD2 call by TCRdb cannot be tested. Germline V gene sequence: CDR1 SGHDN, CDR2 FVKESK. The CDR3 runs to 16 residues. The CDR3 protein is CASSQGAGGVTDTQYF.

The rearrangement joins TRBV18 to TRBJ2-5; TCRdb's D gene call, TRBD2, goes unchecked for lack of DNA. The length of the CDR3 is 16 residues. Germline CDR1 KGHSH, CDR2 LQKENI. CDR3 sequence: CASSPPGLAGYETQYF.

J is TRBJ1-1 and V is TRBV29-1; with no DNA, the TCRdb D assignment of TRBD1 cannot be verified. Germline V gene sequence: CDR1 SQVTM, CDR2 ANQGSEA. The CDR3 spans 15 residues. CDR3 loop: CSVEVGGATNTEAFF.

The chain uses TRBV4-1 and TRBJ2-6; the TCRdb call, TRBD1, lacks DNA for checking. Germline CDR1 and CDR2: MGHRA and YSYEKL. The CDR3 contains 17 residues. CDR3 sequence: CASSQVRGSSGANVLTF.

The V and J genes are TRBV5-6 and TRBJ1-2; TCRdb lists TRBD1, though no DNA is available to test this call. Germline CDR1 is SGHDT and CDR2 is YYEEEE. The CDR3 loop spans 15 amino acids. The CDR3 reads CASRLDRSWLRGYTF.

The chain carries TRBV3-1 and TRBJ2-2; TCRdb picks TRBD2, but there is no DNA to check that call. CDR3 size: 17 residues. Germline CDR1 LGHDT, CDR2 YNNKEL (reference sequence). The CDR3 spells CASSQVVGSMSTGELFF.

The chain has TRBV12-3 or TRBV12-4 and TRBJ2-3; TCRdb's assignment of TRBD1 cannot be checked, as there is no DNA. CDR3 size: 15 residues. The CDR3 loop reads CASTRQGIVTDTQYF.

The J gene is TRBJ2-5, the V gene TRBV5-5; absent DNA, TCRdb's TRBD2 call cannot be checked. CDR1 and CDR2 (germline): SGHKS, YYEKEE (reference sequence). CDR3 length equals 14 residues. CDR3 amino acids: CASSSRQGQETQYF.

This chain uses TRBV7-2 with TRBJ2-1; TCRdb designates TRBD1, a call that cannot be tested without DNA. The germline gives CDR1 SGHTA, CDR2 FQGNSA. This CDR3 has 16 residues. The CDR3 spells CASSPGVGQNYNEQFF.

The chain has TRBV5-6 and TRBJ2-1; TCRdb designates TRBD2, a call that cannot be tested without DNA. The CDR3 has 18 amino acids. Germline loops: CDR1 SGHDT, CDR2 YYEEEE. This chain's CDR3 is CASSLDSGGAWSYNEQFF.

The chain couples TRBV29-1 to TRBJ1-2. This CDR3 is 14 amino acids long. Germline lookup yields CDR1 SQVTM and CDR2 ANQGSEA. The CDR3 loop reads CSVEDPTLNYGYTF. The full variable domain, rest sourced from reference TRBV29-1 and TRBJ1-2, is SAVISQKPSRDICQRGTSLTIQCQVDSQVTMMFWYRQQPGQSLTLIATANQGSEATYESGFVIDKFPISRPNLTFSTLTVSNMSPEDSSIYLCSVEDPTLNYGYTFGSGTRLTVV.